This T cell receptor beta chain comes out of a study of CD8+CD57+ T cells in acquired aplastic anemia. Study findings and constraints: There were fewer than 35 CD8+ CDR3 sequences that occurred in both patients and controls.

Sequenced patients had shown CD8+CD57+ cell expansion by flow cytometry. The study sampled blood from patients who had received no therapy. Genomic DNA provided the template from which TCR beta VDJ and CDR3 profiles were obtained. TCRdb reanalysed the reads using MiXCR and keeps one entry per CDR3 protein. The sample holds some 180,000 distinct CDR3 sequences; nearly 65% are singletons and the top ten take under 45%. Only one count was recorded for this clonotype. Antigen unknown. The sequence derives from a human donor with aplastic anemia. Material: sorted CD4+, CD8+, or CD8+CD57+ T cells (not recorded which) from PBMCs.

For the CDR3, the DNA is TGCAGTGCTAGAGAAGGGGGGTCTGGCTACACCTTC. Protein sequence: CSAREGGSGYTF. V usage is TRBV20-1 and J usage is TRBJ1-2, with D perhaps TRBD1 (6 bases). Germline loops: CDR1 DFQATT, CDR2 SNEGSKA (reference sequence). V was cut by 0 bases and J by 7 bases, with 9 bases left in between. This CDR3 contains 12 residues.